The 18 T cell receptor beta chains presented below share a single source sample, sequenced in a study of blood T cells in healthy people across ages. The second PCR ran roughly 6 to 12 cycles with a sample-barcoded 5' primer and J-beta primers. TCRdb ran MiXCR on the 5' RACE reads and lists one entry per CDR3 protein. The table includes about a million distinct CDR3 sequences, around 48% detected once. The material sequenced was blood. Receptor source: a man younger than 40 in good health.

The gene calls are TRBV20-1 and TRBJ2-3, with no clear D. The V gene's germline CDR1 is DFQATT and CDR2 SNEGSKA (reference sequence). Trimming cost V 6 bases and J 7 bases, with 17 bases left between them. This CDR3 has 13 amino acids. The CDR3 reads CSARLSSRYTQYF. The DNA of the CDR3 is TGCAGTGCGCGGCTGTCCAGTCGATATACGCAGTATTTT.

This clonotype was recorded once. The rearrangement links TRBV29-1 to TRBJ1-4; D might be TRBD1 (5 bases). Trimming shortened V by 7 bases and J by 4 bases, and 7 bases separated the two germline ends. The CDR3 extends over 11 amino acids. The germline CDR1 and CDR2 sequences are SQVTM and ANQGSEA. The CDR3 protein is CSGGLNEKLFF. As DNA, the CDR3 is TGCAGCGGGGGCCTTAATGAAAAACTGTTTTTT. Looking up the rest from reference TRBV29-1 and TRBJ1-4 gives the full variable domain: SAVISQKPSRDICQRGTSLTIQCQVDSQVTMMFWYRQQPGQSLTLIATANQGSEATYESGFVIDKFPISRPNLTFSTLTVSNMSPEDSSIYLCSGGLNEKLFFGSGTQLSVL.

This clonotype was detected only a few times. V and J are TRBV29-1 and TRBJ2-2; TRBD2 might be the D (5 bases). Trimming took off 6 bases at V and 2 bases at J, with 7 bases between the two ends. The germline CDR1 and CDR2 sequences are SQVTM and ANQGSEA. This CDR3 region has 12 residues. DNA for the CDR3: TGCAGCGTGGGGAGCAACACCGGGGAGCTGTTTTTT. This codes for CSVGSNTGELFF.

The chain joins TRBV7-3 to TRBJ1-4; perhaps TRBD1 as D (5 bases). The CDR3 is 15 residues long. Germline V gene lookup returns CDR1 SGHTA and CDR2 FQGTGA. Between the trimmed V and J ends, which lost 5 bases and 7 bases, there was a span of 17 bases. The CDR3 nucleotides are TGTGCCAGCAGCCAGACAGCGCCCGTTTCTGAAAAACTGTTTTTT. Translating gives CASSQTAPVSEKLFF.

This rearrangement joins TRBV20-1 to TRBJ2-4; the D is unclear. The CDR3 runs to 14 residues. With 4 bases removed from V and 0 bases from J, the gap between germline ends came to 10 bases. Germline CDR1 is DFQATT and CDR2 is SNEGSKA (reference sequence). This CDR3 is CSATPSLAKNIQYF. The CDR3 nucleotides are TGCAGTGCTACCCCTTCTCTAGCCAAAAACATTCAGTACTTC.

The J gene is TRBJ2-7, the V gene TRBV6-1; possibly TRBD1 or TRBD2 for D (5 bases each). This CDR3 spans 14 amino acids. The V gene's germline CDR1 is MNHNS and CDR2 SASEGT. Between the trimmed V and J ends, which lost 2 bases and 6 bases, there was a span of 14 bases. The CDR3: CASSEPYGTGEQYF. CDR3 in DNA: TGTGCCAGCAGTGAACCCTACGGGACGGGCGAGCAGTACTTC.

The chain carries TRBV12-3 or TRBV12-4 and TRBJ1-2; the D gene is possibly TRBD1 (6 bases). CDR3 length: 16 amino acids. V lost 6 bases to trimming and J lost 1 base, with 18 bases between them. The CDR3 spells CASSRGTGTSNYGYTF. DNA of the CDR3: TGTGCCAGCAGCCGGGGGACCGGGACAAGTAACTATGGCTACACCTTC.

This clonotype has a handful of counts. V and J are TRBV12-3 or TRBV12-4 and TRBJ2-7; no clear D. The CDR3 has 12 amino acids. Trimming removed 3 bases from V and 7 bases from J, with 10 bases in between. The CDR3 DNA follows: TGTGCCAGCAGTTTTTCGGGCATGGAGCAGTACTTC. It translates to CASSFSGMEQYF.

This clonotype was detected ten times or more. V and J are TRBV12-3 or TRBV12-4 and TRBJ1-4; tentative D call: TRBD1 (6 bases). This CDR3 comprises 16 residues. Trimming took 3 bases from V and 0 from J, leaving 11 bases between them. In DNA, the CDR3 is TGTGCCAGCAGTTTCTGGGGGCTTGCAACTAATGAAAAACTGTTTTTT. It codes for CASSFWGLATNEKLFF.

The chain links TRBV21-1 to TRBJ2-1; no check of the table's D call, TRBD1, against the DNA was made. TRBV21-1 is a pseudogene locus. This CDR3 is 17 amino acids long. The CDR3 DNA is TGTGCCAGCATTCCTTACCCCGGGACAGGGGCCTGCAATGAGCAGTTCTTC. Translating gives CASIPYPGTGACNEQFF.

The V gene is TRBV6-6, the J gene TRBJ2-7; tentatively, D is TRBD1 (5 bases). Germline values: CDR1 MNHNY, CDR2 SVGAGI (reference sequence). V shed 6 bases and J shed 2 bases, with 17 bases lying between them. The CDR3 has 15 amino acids. CDR3 sequence (DNA): TGTGCCAGCAGGGAAGGACACCCAAACACCTACGAGCAGTACTTC. Its protein is CASREGHPNTYEQYF.

V gene TRBV10-3 combines with J gene TRBJ1-1, with 12 bases aligning to TRBD1. The CDR3 spans 15 residues. Germline lookup yields CDR1 ENHRY and CDR2 SYGVKD. V lost 11 bases to trimming and J lost 5 bases; unmatched junction nucleotides: 12. The chain's CDR3 is CASTGTGGAGTEAFF. In DNA, the CDR3 is TGTGCCTCCACCGGGACAGGGGGCGCGGGGACTGAAGCTTTCTTT.

This chain uses TRBV6-1 with TRBJ1-4; TRBD1 aligns across 8 bases. Germline-derived CDR1 and CDR2 are MNHNS and SASEGT. Trimming cost V 2 bases and J 8 bases; bases outside gene matches: 7. The CDR3 runs to 15 residues. In DNA, the CDR3 is TGTGCCAGCAGTGAATCGAGACAGGGGTCCGAAAAACTGTTTTTT. As protein: CASSESRQGSEKLFF.

The V gene is TRBV5-1, the J gene TRBJ2-4, with unresolved D. CDR1 is SGHRS and CDR2 is YFSETQ in the germline V gene. The CDR3 length is 16 residues. Trimming pared 0 bases from V and 5 bases from J, leaving 15 bases between. The CDR3 reads CASSLGGRLRENIQYF. CDR3 sequence (DNA): TGCGCCAGCAGCTTGGGTGGTCGTCTAAGGGAAAACATTCAGTACTTC. Using reference TRBV5-1 and TRBJ2-4 for the parts outside the CDR3, the full variable domain is KAGVTQTPRYLIKTRGQQVTLSCSPISGHRSVSWYQQTPGQGLQFLFEYFSETQRNKGNFPGRFSGRQFSNSRSEMNVSTLELGDSALYLCASSLGGRLRENIQYFGAGTRLSVL.

This chain links TRBV10-3 with TRBJ2-3, with no clear D. The CDR3 is 10 amino acids. The germline CDR1 and CDR2 sequences are ENHRY and SYGVKD. V was pared by 10 bases and J by 4 bases, with 6 bases between. The CDR3 DNA is TGTGCCACAGGCGCAGATACGCAGTATTTT. Protein product: CATGADTQYF.

The V and J genes are TRBV10-3 and TRBJ2-7; possible D gene TRBD1, 7 bases. The CDR3 covers 12 residues. Germline values: CDR1 ENHRY, CDR2 SYGVKD. The V end lost 6 bases, the J end lost 7 bases, and 13 bases lay between the germline ends. The CDR3 nucleotides are TGTGCCATCAGCCCCAGGGGGGATGAGCAGTACTTC. Translated, it gives CAISPRGDEQYF.

This sequence joins TRBV6-5 and TRBJ1-1; D gene unclear. The V gene lost 8 bases and the J gene lost 1 base, with 8 bases spanning the gap. This CDR3 has 12 amino acids. Per germline, CDR1 MNHEY and CDR2 SVGAGI. This chain's CDR3 is CASGRANTEAFF. The CDR3 DNA reads as TGTGCCAGCGGACGGGCGAACACTGAAGCTTTCTTT.

This clonotype has just a few counts. The chain is built from TRBV7-3 and TRBJ2-1, with D maybe TRBD2 (6 bases). Trimming left V 0 bases short and J 3 bases short, with 9 bases between. The CDR3 spans 15 residues. Looked up from germline, CDR1 is SGHTA and CDR2 is FQGTGA. The CDR3 reads CASSLTGGDYNEQFF. As DNA, the CDR3 is TGTGCCAGCAGCTTAACTGGCGGGGACTACAATGAGCAGTTCTTC.